The rows below give T cell receptor beta chains drawn from one sample of a study of OX40 agonist ivuxolimab in advanced cancers. Here immunoSEQ multiplex PCR was the method, and the copy in TCRdb shows in-frame clones only, minus some. In the table there are 40,000 to 60,000 clones, 80% to 85% of which are singletons. Material: CD4+ or CD8+ T cells sorted from blood, obtained in a trial of the OX40 agonist ivuxolimab. The receptors stem from an adult with an advanced solid tumor such as melanoma, head and neck, liver or kidney cancer. CDR3s include the opening cysteine and the closing phenylalanine or tryptophan. D genes are given only for firm matches. Clone size appears in some rows only: once, few, many, or a class for an expanded clone.

J,D,size,V,DNA,CDR3
TRBJ2-3,TRBD2,.,TRBV2,TGTGCCAGCAGTCTGGGACTAGGAACAGATACGCAGTATTTT,CASSLGLGTDTQYF
TRBJ1-6,.,few,TRBV18,TGTGCCAGCTCACTCGACAGAATGGGTTCACCCCTCCACTTT,CASSLDRMGSPLHF
TRBJ1-2,.,.,TRBV7-9,TGTGCCAGCAGCTTAGGGACAGCCCATGGTGGTGGCTACACCTTC,CASSLGTAHGGGYTF
TRBJ2-7,TRBD2,.,TRBV18,TGTGCCAGCTCACCAGCGACAGCGGGGGGCCACTACGAGCAGTACTTC,CASSPATAGGHYEQYF
TRBJ1-1,TRBD1,.,TRBV11-2,TGTGCCAGCAGCGCCTACAGGGGGCGAGGTACTGAAGCTTTCTTT,CASSAYRGRGTEAFF
TRBJ1-5,TRBD1,.,TRBV7-2,TGTGCCAGCAGCCGGGACAGGAACGCGAATCAGCCCCAGCATTTT,CASSRDRNANQPQHF
TRBJ2-2,.,.,TRBV25-1,TGTGCCAGCAACGGGCCGGGGGCTTCTACCGGGGAGCTGTTTTTT,CASNGPGASTGELFF
TRBJ1-5,.,.,TRBV6-5,TGTGCCAGCAGGGATTATCATGGGAATCAGCCCCAGCATTTT,CASRDYHGNQPQHF
TRBJ1-1,TRBD1,.,TRBV29-1,TGCAGCACCCGAATCCGGACAGGGAGGTCTGAAGCTTTCTTT,CSTRIRTGRSEAFF
TRBJ1-2,.,once,TRBV27,TGTGCCAGCCGACCCGCCGCGGAAATTCGGGTCTGGGGCTACACCTTC,CASRPAAEIRVWGYTF
TRBJ1-1,.,.,TRBV7-2,TGTGCCAGCAGCCGATTCCCCCGGGGAGGGAACACTGAAGCTTTCTTT,CASSRFPRGGNTEAFF
TRBJ2-5,.,.,TRBV11-3,TGTGCCAGCAGCTTAGGAGTATGGGGGCCGGAGGGAGAGACCCAGTACTTC,CASSLGVWGPEGETQYF
TRBJ2-1,.,.,TRBV19,TGTGCCAGTAGTCTCACAGAAACTCCGACAAATGAGCAGTTCTTC,CASSLTETPTNEQFF
TRBJ2-7,TRBD1,few,TRBV7-9,TGTGCCAGCAGCTTGAGCAGGGGGTTCTACGAGCAGTACTTC,CASSLSRGFYEQYF
TRBJ2-1,TRBD1,.,TRBV5-4,TGTGCCAGCAGCTTCGGACAGGGAGAGTACAATGAGCAGTTCTTC,CASSFGQGEYNEQFF
TRBJ1-2,.,few,TRBV6-5,TGTGCCAGCAGTCCTACCTACAGGGACCGGGGCTACACCTTC,CASSPTYRDRGYTF
TRBJ2-3,TRBD1,once,TRBV19,TGTGCCAGTAGCAGGGACAGGGTAACAGATACGCAGTATTTT,CASSRDRVTDTQYF
TRBJ2-3,TRBD1,.,TRBV5-1,TGCGCCAGCAGACCACCGGGGACAGGGGCGGCAGATACGCAGTATTTT,CASRPPGTGAADTQYF
TRBJ2-1,TRBD1,.,TRBV19,TGTGCCAGTAGAAGGGCAGGGGGCGTTGATGAGCAGTTCTTC,CASRRAGGVDEQFF
TRBJ2-7,TRBD1,few,TRBV5-1,TGCGCCAGCAGCTTTGGACAGGGATTCTCCTACGAGCAGTACTTC,CASSFGQGFSYEQYF
TRBJ2-3,.,.,TRBV5-1,TGCGCCAGCAGCTTGGACGATACGCAGTATTTT,CASSLDDTQYF
TRBJ1-4,.,.,TRBV5-4,TGTGCCAGCAGCTTGGGCGGGTCTAATGAAAAACTGTTTTTT,CASSLGGSNEKLFF
TRBJ2-1,TRBD1,.,TRBV7-3,TGTGCCAGCAGCGCCGGACAGGGCTGGGGCTACAATGAGCAGTTCTTC,CASSAGQGWGYNEQFF
TRBJ1-3,.,.,TRBV5-8,TGTGCCAGCAGCCGGGGGAGCTCTGGAAACACCATATATTTT,CASSRGSSGNTIYF
TRBJ2-7,TRBD1,.,TRBV5-1,TGCGCCAGCAGCCTAGCGAGGACAGGGATCGCGGACGAGCAGTACTTC,CASSLARTGIADEQYF
TRBJ2-4,.,.,TRBV19,TGTGCCAGTAGTGGATTCCGGGTCCCTTACTTC,CASSGFRVPYF
TRBJ2-3,.,.,TRBV7-9,TGTGCCAGCAGCTTAGCGGTGTGGGGGTCCACAGATACGCAGTATTTT,CASSLAVWGSTDTQYF
TRBJ1-1,TRBD1,.,TRBV7-6,TGTGCCAGCAGCCCGGGACAGGGGAACACTGAAGCTTTCTTT,CASSPGQGNTEAFF
TRBJ1-2,.,.,TRBV7-3,TGTGCCAGCAGCTTACTGCCCAGGGCCGGAGCTAACTATGGCTACACCTTC,CASSLLPRAGANYGYTF
TRBJ2-7,.,.,TRBV6-1,TGTGCCAGCAGTGACCCCCCAGGTCTAGTGTACGAGCAGTACTTC,CASSDPPGLVYEQYF
TRBJ2-5,.,.,TRBV9,TGTGCCAGCAGCGTTGGAGCCTCTAGGGAAGAGACCCAGTACTTC,CASSVGASREETQYF
TRBJ1-4,TRBD1,.,TRBV5-6,TGTGCCAGCAGCTTGCAACAGGGGTTTGAAAAACTGTTTTTT,CASSLQQGFEKLFF
TRBJ1-2,.,.,TRBV16,TGTGCCAGCAGCCAATCAAGGAGTGGCTACACCTTC,CASSQSRSGYTF
TRBJ1-5,.,few,TRBV28,TGTGCCAGCAGCCCCCAGGGGCCAGGGGGCAATCAGCCCCAGCATTTT,CASSPQGPGGNQPQHF
TRBJ2-1,.,once,TRBV18,TGTGCCAGCTCATTGCGGCCGGAACCTAATGAGCAGTTCTTC,CASSLRPEPNEQFF
TRBJ1-5,TRBD1,.,TRBV5-6,TGTGCCAGCAGCTGGGGTACAGGGGGAGGCAATCAGCCCCAGCATTTT,CASSWGTGGGNQPQHF